The 23 T cell receptor beta chains below all came from one sample that was sequenced in a study of T-cell memory formation after mild COVID-19. TCRdb reprocessed the 5' RACE reads via MiXCR and lists one record per CDR3 protein. The repertoire holds roughly 380,000 distinct CDR3 sequences, with 28% as singletons. Input material: PBMCs or a T cell subset sorted from them (not recorded which). The source is an adult woman who had mild COVID-19 (a few samples of this study predate the infection). Cell type and time point are not known.

The chain recombines TRBV7-6 with TRBJ2-2; D uncertain. CDR1 SGHVS and CDR2 FNYEAQ come from the germline V gene. The CDR3 totals 17 residues. V lost 4 bases, J lost 1 base, and 16 bases lay in between. CDR3 loop: CASSSLPVGQNTGELFF. CDR3 bases: TGTGCCAGCAGCTCTCTCCCTGTTGGGCAGAACACCGGGGAGCTGTTTTTT.

The chain links TRBV6-2 or TRBV6-3 to TRBJ2-7; either TRBD1 or TRBD2 may fit D (5 bases each). Per the germline V gene, CDR1 is MNHEY and CDR2 is SVGEGT. The CDR3 loop spans 16 amino acids. Trimming removed 5 bases from V and 5 bases from J, with 22 bases in between. The CDR3 here is CASSRMGPPLADEQYF. CDR3 nucleotide sequence: TGTGCCAGCAGTCGAATGGGACCGCCGCTAGCTGACGAGCAGTACTTC.

The chain links TRBV5-1 to TRBJ2-5; D tentatively fits TRBD1 or TRBD2 (6 bases each). The CDR3 loop spans 15 amino acids. The V and J ends lost 4 bases and 5 bases respectively, with 18 bases between them. Germline assignment: CDR1 SGHRS and CDR2 YFSETQ. CDR3 DNA: TGCGCCAGCAGCGCGGGACACCTCACTAGGGAGACCCAGTACTTC. Its protein is CASSAGHLTRETQYF.

The chain joins TRBV4-2 to TRBJ2-5, with 9 bases identical to TRBD1. This CDR3 is 15 amino acids long. From germline, CDR1 is LGHNA and CDR2 YNFKEQ. V shed 0 bases and J 5 bases; nucleotides not matched to a gene: 4. The CDR3 region is CASSQDSGQGETQYF. The CDR3 DNA reads TGTGCCAGCAGCCAAGACTCCGGACAGGGGGAGACCCAGTACTTC.

V usage is TRBV7-2 and J usage is TRBJ2-1, with TRBD1 matching over 7 bases. CDR1 is SGHTA and CDR2 is FQGNSA in the germline V gene. The CDR3 is 14 amino acids. J was trimmed by 14 bases and V by 1 base; bases with no gene match: 11. The CDR3 DNA reads as TGTGCCAGCAGCTTAGTCCTATGGACAGGTGGAGAGTTCTTC. Amino acids: CASSLVLWTGGEFF.

The genes are TRBV5-1 and TRBJ2-1; 9 bases are a match to TRBD2. The CDR3 sequence is 15 residues long. Germline CDR1 reads SGHRS; CDR2 reads YFSETQ. V gave up 4 bases and J gave up 2 bases; unmatched junction bases: 4. The chain's CDR3 is CASSQTSGTYNEQFF. The CDR3 DNA sequence: TGCGCCAGCAGCCAGACTAGCGGAACCTACAATGAGCAGTTCTTC.

This CDR3 reads CSASYEGSGNTIYF. The CDR3 nucleotides read TGCAGTGCTAGTTACGAAGGCTCTGGAAACACCATATATTTT. The chain joins TRBV20-1 to TRBJ1-3; D gene uncertain. CDR3 length: 14 amino acids. With 3 bases removed from V and 0 bases from J, the gap between germline ends came to 9 bases. Germline CDR1 is DFQATT and CDR2 is SNEGSKA (reference sequence).

This clonotype has a handful of counts. The chain links TRBV29-1 to TRBJ2-1, with 12 nucleotides matching TRBD2. Germline CDR1 is SQVTM and CDR2 is ANQGSEA. V was clipped by 7 bases and J by 5 bases; unmatched bases: 6. This CDR3 is built from 14 residues. In DNA form, the CDR3 reads TGCAGCGCCTCAACTAGCGGGGGGAACAATGAGCAGTTCTTC. Its translation is CSASTSGGNNEQFF.

The rearrangement links TRBV7-3 to TRBJ2-1; 10 nucleotides line up with TRBD2. The germline V gene encodes CDR1 SGHTA and CDR2 FQGTGA. This CDR3 spans 15 amino acids. Germline trimming cut 3 bases from V and 7 bases from J; bases unmatched to any gene: 6. The CDR3 here is CASSLSGGARNEQFF. The CDR3 nucleotides are TGTGCCAGCAGCTTGAGCGGGGGGGCCAGAAATGAGCAGTTCTTC.

With respect to this clonotype: A junction boundary mismatches the germline segment, possibly from a read error. J is TRBJ1-1 and V is TRBV6-6; TRBD1 might be the D (5 bases). The CDR3 length is 14 residues. Germline V lookup: CDR1 MNHNY, CDR2 SVGAGI (reference sequence). The CDR3, as DNA: TGTGCAAGCAGTTACGACAGTCCGAGGGCTGAAGCTTTCTTT. Its protein is CASSYDSPRAEAFF.

The gene calls are TRBV5-8 and TRBJ2-1; D is unresolved. V lost 0 bases and J 1 base, leaving 5 bases between the germline ends. The CDR3 loop spans 14 amino acids. CDR1 and CDR2 (germline): SGHTS, YDEGEE. As DNA, the CDR3 is TGTGCCAGCAGCTTGGGACGGTCCTACAATGAGCAGTTCTTC. Protein product: CASSLGRSYNEQFF.

This clonotype appeared a few times. V usage is TRBV7-3 and J usage is TRBJ1-1, with unresolved D. CDR1 is SGHTA and CDR2 is FQGTGA in the germline V gene. V dropped 8 bases and J dropped 4 bases, with 8 bases sitting between them. This CDR3 comprises 11 residues. The CDR3 region is CASGRGTEAFF. For the CDR3, the DNA is TGTGCCAGCGGACGGGGCACTGAAGCTTTCTTT.

The gene calls are TRBV4-2 and TRBJ2-7; 10 bases are a match to TRBD1. The CDR3 totals 14 residues. With 5 bases clipped from V and 5 bases from J, the junction kept 6 bases outside the gene matches. Germline lookup yields CDR1 LGHNA and CDR2 YNFKEQ. CDR3 coding DNA: TGTGCCAGCAGCTCGGGACAGGGGAGCAACGAGCAGTACTTC. Translation: CASSSGQGSNEQYF.

The rearrangement links TRBV6-5 to TRBJ1-1; 8 nucleotides line up with TRBD1. Germline V gene data show CDR1 as MNHEY and CDR2 as SVGAGI. The CDR3 runs 14 residues. The V gene end was trimmed by 0 bases and the J gene end by 3 bases; junction bases not matched to a gene: 0. CDR3 DNA: TGTGCCAGCAGTTACTCGACAGGGGACACTGAAGCTTTCTTT. Amino acids: CASSYSTGDTEAFF.

This clonotype was seen more than once but under ten times. The rearrangement links TRBV24-1 to TRBJ2-1; 11 bases fit TRBD2. The CDR3 runs 16 residues. CDR1 is KGHDR, CDR2 SFDVKD, per germline. The ends lost 7 bases at V and 8 bases at J; junction bases unmatched: 12. CDR3 sequence reads: CATSPLAGGPKDEQFF. The CDR3 bases are TGTGCCACCAGCCCCTTAGCGGGAGGGCCCAAGGATGAGCAGTTCTTC.

The V gene is TRBV6-5, the J gene TRBJ1-1; D unresolved. V lost 1 base to trimming and J lost 3 bases, with 9 bases between them. The CDR3 loop spans 14 amino acids. CDR1 MNHEY and CDR2 SVGAGI come from the germline V gene. The CDR3 spells CASSYYRWDTEAFF. In nucleotides, the CDR3 is TGTGCCAGCAGTTACTATAGGTGGGACACTGAAGCTTTCTTT.

The chain uses TRBV6-1 and TRBJ2-5; the D call may be TRBD1 or TRBD2 (6 bases each). Trimming removed 4 bases at V and 0 bases at J, with 18 bases between. The CDR3 runs to 17 residues. Germline V gene sequence: CDR1 MNHNS, CDR2 SASEGT. Here the CDR3 reads CASSVNRGQLHQETQYF. In nucleotides, the CDR3 is TGTGCCAGCAGTGTTAACCGGGGGCAGTTGCACCAAGAGACCCAGTACTTC.

The chain recombines TRBV5-1 with TRBJ1-2; D is undetermined. CDR1 SGHRS and CDR2 YFSETQ come from the germline V gene. The CDR3 is 14 amino acids. V gave up 0 bases and J gave up 4 bases, with 10 bases separating them. This chain's CDR3 is CASSLATEIYGYTF. In DNA, the CDR3 is TGCGCCAGCAGCTTGGCGACTGAGATCTATGGCTACACCTTC. The variable domain in full, with the rest retrieved from reference TRBV5-1 and TRBJ1-2, is KAGVTQTPRYLIKTRGQQVTLSCSPISGHRSVSWYQQTPGQGLQFLFEYFSETQRNKGNFPGRFSGRQFSNSRSEMNVSTLELGDSALYLCASSLATEIYGYTFGSGTRLTVV.

J is TRBJ2-7 and V is TRBV6-5; 9 bases fit TRBD1. The CDR3 has 17 amino acids. Germline V gene sequence: CDR1 MNHEY, CDR2 SVGAGI. The ends lost 1 base at V and 1 base at J; junction bases unmatched: 8. Written as DNA, the CDR3 is TGTGCCAGCAGTTACTTGCCTCCGGGACAGGGATCCTACGAGCAGTACTTC. It codes for CASSYLPPGQGSYEQYF.

V gene TRBV18 combines with J gene TRBJ2-3, with 7 bases identical to TRBD2. This CDR3 contains 16 residues. Trimming at V came to 4 bases and at J to 4 bases, leaving 11 bases not matched to a gene. Germline values: CDR1 KGHSH, CDR2 LQKENI. The CDR3, as DNA: TGTGCCAGCTCACTATCTACCCTAGCGGTCGCAGATACGCAGTATTTT. It is translated as CASSLSTLAVADTQYF.

The chain has TRBV11-2 and TRBJ1-5; D is perhaps TRBD1 (5 bases). The CDR3 spans 17 residues. CDR1 is SGHAT, CDR2 FQNNGV, per germline. Trimming stripped 4 bases from V and 6 bases from J, with 22 bases between. The CDR3 loop reads CASSSLAGLSGGQPQHF. The CDR3 DNA reads as TGTGCCAGCAGCTCCCTGGCAGGCCTCTCTGGGGGTCAGCCCCAGCATTTT.

This clonotype has ten or more counts. The chain has TRBV6-4 and TRBJ2-3; 7 nucleotides line up with TRBD2. The CDR3 sequence is 14 residues long. Trimming cost V 3 bases and J 4 bases; bases outside gene matches: 4. Per germline, CDR1 MRHNA and CDR2 SNTAGT. CDR3 in amino acids: CASSEAGDADTQYF. The CDR3 region has the DNA TGTGCCAGCAGTGAGGCGGGAGACGCAGATACGCAGTATTTT.

The chain couples TRBV30 to TRBJ1-2; a possible D gene is TRBD1 (5 bases). The germline V and J ends were trimmed by 2 bases and 4 bases, with 17 bases remaining between them. The CDR3 length is 15 residues. Looked up from germline, CDR1 is GTSNPN and CDR2 is SVGIG (reference sequence). This CDR3 is CAWSRTGTQIYGYTF. CDR3 in DNA: TGTGCCTGGAGTCGAACCGGGACGCAGATCTATGGCTACACCTTC.